What follows are 7 T cell receptor beta chains derived from one specimen sequenced in a study of CD8 T cell repertoires and HIV-1 epitope variants. Method: immunoSEQ multiplex PCR; TCRdb's copy keeps in-frame clones and lacks some. The sample holds about 95,000 clones, just under 75% seen once. Sample: uncultured baseline CD8+ T cells from peripheral blood mononuclear cells (PBMCs). These receptors originate from a male donor with HIV.

V usage is TRBV5-5 and J usage is TRBJ1-5; a possible D gene is TRBD1 (5 bases). V was shortened by 4 bases and J by 7 bases, with 12 bases between the two germline ends. There are 13 residues in the CDR3. The germline V gene has CDR1 SGHKS and CDR2 YYEKEE (reference sequence). The CDR3 spells CASSPLGEQPQHF. CDR3 coding DNA: TGTGCCAGCAGCCCGCTAGGGGAACAGCCCCAGCATTTT.

This chain connects TRBV5-6 to TRBJ1-3, with D hard to call. The V gene's germline CDR1 is SGHDT and CDR2 YYEEEE. This CDR3 is built from 14 residues. V was trimmed by 2 bases and J by 1 base, leaving 7 bases between them. CDR3 sequence reads: CASSFSHSGNTIYF. For the CDR3, the DNA is TGTGCCAGCAGCTTTTCACATTCTGGAAACACCATATATTTT.

This clone was detected many times. V gene TRBV6-1 combines with J gene TRBJ2-7, with 9 bases matching TRBD1. The trim removed 4 bases at V and 5 bases at J, leaving 9 bases unmatched. CDR3 length: 15 residues. The germline V gene has CDR1 MNHNS and CDR2 SASEGT. CDR3 DNA: TGTGCCAGCAGTGCCCGGGACAGGGTTAACCACGAGCAGTACTTC. It codes for CASSARDRVNHEQYF.

The J gene is TRBJ2-3, the V gene TRBV4-2; possibly TRBD1 for D (5 bases). The CDR3 is made up of 14 amino acids. V lost 1 base and J lost 2, with 7 bases in between. Germline V CDR1 and CDR2: LGHNA, YNFKEQ. Here the CDR3 DNA reads TGTGCCAGCAGCCAAGGACAGACCACAGATACGCAGTATTTT. Its protein is CASSQGQTTDTQYF.

The chain recombines TRBV20-1 with TRBJ2-7; D uncertain. This CDR3 is built from 11 residues. Trimming cost V 3 bases and J 2 bases, with 5 bases left between them. Germline loops: CDR1 DFQATT, CDR2 SNEGSKA (reference sequence). The CDR3 protein is CSARTTYEQYF. CDR3 DNA sequence: TGCAGTGCTAGGACAACCTACGAGCAGTACTTC.

The sample holds many counts of this clone. The rearrangement joins TRBV5-1 to TRBJ2-7; no firm D call. The length of the CDR3 is 10 residues. Trimming shortened V by 1 base and J by 4 bases, and 0 bases separated the two germline ends. CDR1 and CDR2 (germline): SGHRS, YFSETQ. CDR3 nucleotides: TGCGCCAGCAGCTTGTACGAGCAGTACTTC. It translates to CASSLYEQYF.

The chain links TRBV7-2 to TRBJ1-5; no clear D gene. This CDR3 has 13 amino acids. V was cut by 2 bases and J by 0 bases, with 2 bases left in between. CDR1 SGHTA and CDR2 FQGNSA come from the germline V gene. This CDR3 is CASSLNSNQPQHF. The CDR3 DNA follows: TGTGCCAGCAGCTTAAATAGCAATCAGCCCCAGCATTTT.